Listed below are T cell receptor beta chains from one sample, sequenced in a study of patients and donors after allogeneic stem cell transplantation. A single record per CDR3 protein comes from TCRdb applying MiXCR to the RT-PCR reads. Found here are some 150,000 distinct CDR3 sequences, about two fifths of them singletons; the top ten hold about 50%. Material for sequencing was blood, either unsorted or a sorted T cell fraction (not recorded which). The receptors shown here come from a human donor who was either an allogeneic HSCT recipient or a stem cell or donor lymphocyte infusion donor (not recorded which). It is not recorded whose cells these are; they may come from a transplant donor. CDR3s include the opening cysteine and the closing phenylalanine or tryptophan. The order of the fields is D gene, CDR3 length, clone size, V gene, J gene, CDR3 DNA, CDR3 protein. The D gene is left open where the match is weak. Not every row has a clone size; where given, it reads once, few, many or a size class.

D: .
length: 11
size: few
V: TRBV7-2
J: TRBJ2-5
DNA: TGTGCCAGCAGCTTTAAAGAGACCCAGTACTTC
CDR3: CASSFKETQYF

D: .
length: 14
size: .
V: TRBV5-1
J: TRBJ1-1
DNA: TGCGCCAGCAGCCCGGAAACAGGGTACACTGAAGCTTTCTTT
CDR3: CASSPETGYTEAFF

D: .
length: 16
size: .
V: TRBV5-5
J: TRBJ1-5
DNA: TGTGCCAGCAGCTCCGACATACCCAGGGACAATCAGCCCCAGCATTTT
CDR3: CASSSDIPRDNQPQHF

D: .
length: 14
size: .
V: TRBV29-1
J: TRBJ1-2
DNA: TGCAGCGTTGAAGACCCGGTCAGTCCCTATGGCTACACCTTC
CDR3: CSVEDPVSPYGYTF

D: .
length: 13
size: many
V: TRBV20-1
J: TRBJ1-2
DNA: TGCAGTGCCCCCCTCGGAGGGTCCTATGGCTACACCTTC
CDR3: CSAPLGGSYGYTF

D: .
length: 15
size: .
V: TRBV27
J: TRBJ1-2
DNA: TGTGCCAGCAGTCCCTTGGTCCAAACTAACTATGGCTACACCTTC
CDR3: CASSPLVQTNYGYTF

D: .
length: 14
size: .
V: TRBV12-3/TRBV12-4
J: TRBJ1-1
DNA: TGTGCCAGCAGTTTAGCTCGACCGGGTTCTAGGGCTTTCTTT
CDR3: CASSLARPGSRAFF

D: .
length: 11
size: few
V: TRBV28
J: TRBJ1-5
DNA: TGTGCCAGCAGTGGGGGGTGGACCCAGCATTTT
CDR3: CASSGGWTQHF

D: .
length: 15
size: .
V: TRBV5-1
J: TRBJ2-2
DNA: TGCGCCAGCAGCTTGCGGGGACCAGTCACCGGGGAGCTGTTTTTT
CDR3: CASSLRGPVTGELFF

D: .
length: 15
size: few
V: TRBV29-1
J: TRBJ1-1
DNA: TGCAGCGTCGGCCCTACGCGTGCAGGGGTCCCTGAAGCTTTCTTT
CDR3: CSVGPTRAGVPEAFF

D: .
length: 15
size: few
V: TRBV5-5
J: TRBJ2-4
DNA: TGTGCCAGCATCAGCGACCCGCTAGCCAAAAACATTCAGTACTTC
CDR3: CASISDPLAKNIQYF

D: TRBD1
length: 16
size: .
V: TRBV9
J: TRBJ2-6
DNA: TGTGCCAGCAGCGCGGACAGGAACTCTGGGGCCAACGTCCTGACTTTC
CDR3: CASSADRNSGANVLTF

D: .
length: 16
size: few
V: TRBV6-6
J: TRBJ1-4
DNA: TGTGCCAGCAGTTGGGCCCGGTTGGCTGCTAATGAAAAACTGTTTTTT
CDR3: CASSWARLAANEKLFF

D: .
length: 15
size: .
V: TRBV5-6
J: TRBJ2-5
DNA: TGTGCCAGCAGCTTGCCCGGGACGGGTAAAGAGACCCAGTACTTC
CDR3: CASSLPGTGKETQYF

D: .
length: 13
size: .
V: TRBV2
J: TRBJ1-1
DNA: TGTGCCAGCGGCAGGGCCATGAACACTGAAGCTTTCTTT
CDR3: CASGRAMNTEAFF

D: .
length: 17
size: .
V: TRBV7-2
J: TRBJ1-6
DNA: TGTGCCAGCAGCTTAGAGTTCCAGTTCTCCTATAATTCACCCCTCCACTTT
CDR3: CASSLEFQFSYNSPLHF

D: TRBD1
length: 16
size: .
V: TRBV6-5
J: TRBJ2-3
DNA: TGTGCCAGCAGTGCCGGGACAGTCCTCAGCACAGATACGCAGTATTTT
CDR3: CASSAGTVLSTDTQYF

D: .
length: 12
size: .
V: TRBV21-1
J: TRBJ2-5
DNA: TGTGCCAGCAGCAAAGTCAAAACAGCCGGAATCTTC
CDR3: CASSKVKTAGIF

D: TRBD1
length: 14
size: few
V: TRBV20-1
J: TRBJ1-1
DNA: TGCAGTGCTAGGAGGGACAGGGGTTGGGGTGAAGCTTTCTTT
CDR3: CSARRDRGWGEAFF

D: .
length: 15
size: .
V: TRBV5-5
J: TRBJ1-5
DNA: TGTGCCAGCAGCATCTTCGGACAGAGCAATCAGCCCCAGCATTTT
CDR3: CASSIFGQSNQPQHF

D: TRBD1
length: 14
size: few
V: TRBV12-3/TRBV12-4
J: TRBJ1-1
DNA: TGTGCCAGCAGGCCGACAGGGTGGGCCTCAGAAGCTTTCTTT
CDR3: CASRPTGWASEAFF

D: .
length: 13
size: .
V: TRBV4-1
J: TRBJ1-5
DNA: TGCGCCAGCAGCCAAGCTGGGGTGCAGCCCCAGCATTTT
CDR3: CASSQAGVQPQHF

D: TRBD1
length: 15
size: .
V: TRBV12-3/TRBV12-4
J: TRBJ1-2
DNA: TGTGCCAGCAGGGCGACAGGGGATATTATCCATGGCTACACCTTC
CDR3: CASRATGDIIHGYTF

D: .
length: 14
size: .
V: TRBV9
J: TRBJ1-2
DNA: TGTGCCAGCAGCGTAGATAACAGCCAACTGGGCTACACCTTC
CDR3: CASSVDNSQLGYTF

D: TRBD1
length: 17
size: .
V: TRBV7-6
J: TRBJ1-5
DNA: TGTGCCAGCAGCTTAGAGCAGTACAGGGGGCCAAATCAGCCCCAGCATTTT
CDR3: CASSLEQYRGPNQPQHF

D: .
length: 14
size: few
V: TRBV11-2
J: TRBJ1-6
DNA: TGTGCCAGCAGCTTAAACCAGGGAAATTCACCCCTCCACTTT
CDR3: CASSLNQGNSPLHF

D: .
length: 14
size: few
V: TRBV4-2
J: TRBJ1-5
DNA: TGTGCCAGCAGCCAAGATTCGACGAATCAGCCCCAGCATTTT
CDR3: CASSQDSTNQPQHF

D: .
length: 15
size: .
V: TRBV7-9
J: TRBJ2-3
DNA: TGTGCCAGCAGCTTAGACAACCCCTGGGCAGATACGCAGTATTTT
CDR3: CASSLDNPWADTQYF

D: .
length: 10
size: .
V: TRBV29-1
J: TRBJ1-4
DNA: TGCAGCGTTGGCGATGCTGAACTGTTTTTT
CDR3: CSVGDAELFF

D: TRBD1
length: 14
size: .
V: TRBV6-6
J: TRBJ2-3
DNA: TGTGCCAGCAGTTACGGACAGGATACAGATACGCAGTATTTT
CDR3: CASSYGQDTDTQYF

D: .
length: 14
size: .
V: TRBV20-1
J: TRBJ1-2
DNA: TGCAGTGCTAGCCTTCCCTTACAGGGTTATGGCTACACCTTC
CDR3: CSASLPLQGYGYTF

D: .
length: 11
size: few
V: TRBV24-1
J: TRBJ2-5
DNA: TGTGCCACCCTCGTCCAAGAGACCCAGTACTTC
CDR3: CATLVQETQYF

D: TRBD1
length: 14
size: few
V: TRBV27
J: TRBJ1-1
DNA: TGTGCCAGCAGTTTCCAGGGGGGTGCCACTGAAGCTTTCTTT
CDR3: CASSFQGGATEAFF

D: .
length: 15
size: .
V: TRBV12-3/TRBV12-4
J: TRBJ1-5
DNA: TGTGCCAGCGGGTTCGTCTGGGGTCGAGGTCAGCCCCAGCATTTT
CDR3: CASGFVWGRGQPQHF

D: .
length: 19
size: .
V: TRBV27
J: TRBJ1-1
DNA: TGTGCCAGCAGTTTAAGCTACGGACAGCGACATTTAATGAACACTGAAGCTTTCTTT
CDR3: CASSLSYGQRHLMNTEAFF

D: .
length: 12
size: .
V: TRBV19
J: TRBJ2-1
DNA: TGTGCCAGTAGTATAGCCTACAATGAGCAGTTCTTC
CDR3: CASSIAYNEQFF

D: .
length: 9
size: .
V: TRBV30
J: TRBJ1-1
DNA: TGTGCCTTCGACACTGAAGCTTTCTTT
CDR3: CAFDTEAFF

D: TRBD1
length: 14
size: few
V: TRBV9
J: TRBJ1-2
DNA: TGTGCCAGCAGGGGGCCAGGGGGAAACTATGGCTACACCTTC
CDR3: CASRGPGGNYGYTF

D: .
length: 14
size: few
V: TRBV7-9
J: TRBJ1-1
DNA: TGTGCCAGCAGCTTACGGGGGCCGGACACTGAAGCTTTCTTT
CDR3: CASSLRGPDTEAFF

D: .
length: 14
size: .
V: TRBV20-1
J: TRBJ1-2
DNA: TGCAGTGCTATTCCTCGCCGCAGTTTCGCTGGCTACACCTTC
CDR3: CSAIPRRSFAGYTF

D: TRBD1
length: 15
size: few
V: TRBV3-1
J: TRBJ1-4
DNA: TGTGCCAGCAGCAGGCGACAGGGACCTAATGAAAAACTGTTTTTT
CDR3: CASSRRQGPNEKLFF

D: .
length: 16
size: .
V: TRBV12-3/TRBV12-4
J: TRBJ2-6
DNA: TGTGCCAGCAGTACAGGGTTCGGGGCTGGGGCCAACGTCCTGACTTTC
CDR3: CASSTGFGAGANVLTF

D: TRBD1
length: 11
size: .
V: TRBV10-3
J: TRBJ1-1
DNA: TGTGCCATCAGGGACAGGGATGAAGCTTTCTTT
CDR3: CAIRDRDEAFF

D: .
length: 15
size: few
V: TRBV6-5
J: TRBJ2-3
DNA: TGTGCCAGCAGTTACGGGGGAGGAAGCACAGATACGCAGTATTTT
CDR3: CASSYGGGSTDTQYF

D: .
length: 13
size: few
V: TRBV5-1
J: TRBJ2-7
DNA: TGCGCCAGCAGCCCCGGAGGGGTTGTGGAGCAGTACTTC
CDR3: CASSPGGVVEQYF

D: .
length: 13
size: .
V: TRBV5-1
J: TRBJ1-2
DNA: TGCGCCAGCAGCCCAGCCCTCAACTATGGCTACACCTTC
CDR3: CASSPALNYGYTF

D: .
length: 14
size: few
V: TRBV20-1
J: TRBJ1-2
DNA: TGCAGTGCCCTAGGTAGCCGGACTAACTATGGCTACACCTTC
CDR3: CSALGSRTNYGYTF

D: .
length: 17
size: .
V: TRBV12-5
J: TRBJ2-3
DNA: TGTGCTAGTGGTTTGGTACTAACGGGGAAGGAAGTAGATACGCAGTATTTT
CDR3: CASGLVLTGKEVDTQYF

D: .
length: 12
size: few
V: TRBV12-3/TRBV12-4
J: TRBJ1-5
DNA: TGTGCCAGCACCCTGGGGAATCAGCCCCAGCATTTT
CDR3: CASTLGNQPQHF

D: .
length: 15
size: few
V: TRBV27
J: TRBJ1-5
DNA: TGTGCCAGCAGTCCATTTCCAGGGACCAATCAGCCCCAGCATTTT
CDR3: CASSPFPGTNQPQHF

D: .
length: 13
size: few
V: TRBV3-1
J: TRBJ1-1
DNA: TGTGCCAGCACCCAGGGGTTTGGCACTGAAGCTTTCTTT
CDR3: CASTQGFGTEAFF

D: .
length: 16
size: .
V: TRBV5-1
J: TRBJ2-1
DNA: TGCGCCAGCAGTGTGTCCGGCATGTCGGCCTACAATGAGCAGTTCTTC
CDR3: CASSVSGMSAYNEQFF

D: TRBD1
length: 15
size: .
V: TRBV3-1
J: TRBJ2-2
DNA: TGTGCCAGCAGCCAAGCTACAGGGGGCACCGGGGAGCTGTTTTTT
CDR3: CASSQATGGTGELFF

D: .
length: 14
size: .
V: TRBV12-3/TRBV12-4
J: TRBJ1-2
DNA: TGTGCCAGCCTCTCGACAGGCCGTGACTATGGCTACACCTTC
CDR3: CASLSTGRDYGYTF

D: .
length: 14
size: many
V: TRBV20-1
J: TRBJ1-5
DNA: TGCAGTGCTAGTATGACAGCACACAATCAGCCCCAGCATTTT
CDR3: CSASMTAHNQPQHF

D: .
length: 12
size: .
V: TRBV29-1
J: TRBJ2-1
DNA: TGCAGCGTTGACTGGGAGGGGGATGAGCAGTTCTTC
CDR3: CSVDWEGDEQFF